Described below is a single TCR beta chain sequence and its context. Antigen: not known. The data were obtained in a study of OX40 agonist ivuxolimab in advanced cancers. Findings and caveats of the study: Normalized T-cell clonal expansion was also low in some nonresponders. Expanded clones were, on average, more numerous in CD8+ T cells than in CD4+.

Only in-frame clones appear in the TCRdb table, and some are missing; sequencing was by immunoSEQ multiplex PCR. The sample lists 55,000 to 70,000 clones, more than 70% occurring once. Exclusion of a patient followed from autoimmune disease history or systemic immunosuppression. Germline CDR1 and CDR2: SGHVS and FNYEAQ. The CDR3 spans 18 residues. The ends were cut back, 5 bases at V and 1 base at J, with 21 bases in the middle. The V call is TRBV7-6, the J call TRBJ2-1, with D possibly matching TRBD2 (6 bases). The sequence came from an adult with an advanced solid tumor such as melanoma, head and neck, liver or kidney cancer. Here the sequenced sample was CD4+ or CD8+ T cells sorted from blood, taken in a trial of the OX40 agonist ivuxolimab. The CDR3 is CASSPRTPNSGSYNEQFF. The CDR3 DNA sequence: TGTGCCAGCAGCCCACGAACCCCTAATAGCGGATCCTACAATGAGCAGTTCTTC.